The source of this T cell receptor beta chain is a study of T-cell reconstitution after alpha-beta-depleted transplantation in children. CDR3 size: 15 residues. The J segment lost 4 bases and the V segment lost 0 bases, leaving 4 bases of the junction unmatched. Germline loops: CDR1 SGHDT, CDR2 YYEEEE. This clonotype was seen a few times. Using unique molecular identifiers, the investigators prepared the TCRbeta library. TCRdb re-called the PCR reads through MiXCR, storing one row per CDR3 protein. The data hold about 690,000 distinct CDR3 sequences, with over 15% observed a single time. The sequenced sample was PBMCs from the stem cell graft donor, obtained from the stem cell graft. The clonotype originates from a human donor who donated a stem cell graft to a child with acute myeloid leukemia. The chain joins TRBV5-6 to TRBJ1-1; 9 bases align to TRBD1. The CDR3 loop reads CASSLDGTGSTEAFF. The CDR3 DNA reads TGTGCCAGCAGCTTGGACGGGACAGGGAGCACTGAAGCTTTCTTT.